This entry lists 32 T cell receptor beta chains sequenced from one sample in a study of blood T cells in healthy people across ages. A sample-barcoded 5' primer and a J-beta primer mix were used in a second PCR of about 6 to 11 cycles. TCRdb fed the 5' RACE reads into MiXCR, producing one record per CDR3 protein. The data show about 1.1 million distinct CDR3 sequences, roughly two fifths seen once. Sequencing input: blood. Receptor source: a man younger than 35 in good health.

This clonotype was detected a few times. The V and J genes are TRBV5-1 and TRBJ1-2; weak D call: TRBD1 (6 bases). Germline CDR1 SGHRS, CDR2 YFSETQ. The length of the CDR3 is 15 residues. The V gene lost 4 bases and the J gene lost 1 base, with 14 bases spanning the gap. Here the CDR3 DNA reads TGCGCCAGCAGCCCCCCGGGACAAGATAACTATGGCTACACCTTC. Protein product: CASSPPGQDNYGYTF.

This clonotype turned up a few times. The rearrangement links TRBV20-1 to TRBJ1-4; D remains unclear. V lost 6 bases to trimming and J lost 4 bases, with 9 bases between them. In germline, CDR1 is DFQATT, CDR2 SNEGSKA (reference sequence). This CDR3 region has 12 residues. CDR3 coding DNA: TGCAGTGCCTCGGAAGATAATGAAAAACTGTTTTTT. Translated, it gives CSASEDNEKLFF.

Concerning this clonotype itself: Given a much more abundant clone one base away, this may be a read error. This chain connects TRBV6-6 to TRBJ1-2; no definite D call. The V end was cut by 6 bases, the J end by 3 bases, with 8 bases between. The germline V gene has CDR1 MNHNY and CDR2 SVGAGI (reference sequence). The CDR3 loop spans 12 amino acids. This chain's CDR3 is CASSPDDYGYTF. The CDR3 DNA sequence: TGTGCCAGCAGCCCCGACGACTATGGCTACACCTTC.

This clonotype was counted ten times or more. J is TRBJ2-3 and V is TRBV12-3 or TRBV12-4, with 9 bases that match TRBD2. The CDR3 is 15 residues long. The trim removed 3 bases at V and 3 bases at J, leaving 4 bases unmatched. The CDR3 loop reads CASSFSSGGTDTQYF. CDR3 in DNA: TGTGCCAGCAGTTTCTCAAGCGGGGGGACAGATACGCAGTATTTT.

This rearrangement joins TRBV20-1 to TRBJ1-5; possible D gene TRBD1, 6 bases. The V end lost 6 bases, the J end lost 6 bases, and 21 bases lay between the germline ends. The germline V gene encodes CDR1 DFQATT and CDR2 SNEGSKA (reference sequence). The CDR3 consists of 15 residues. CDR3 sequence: CSAGGGWTVGQPQHF. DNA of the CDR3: TGCAGTGCCGGAGGGGGTTGGACAGTCGGTCAGCCCCAGCATTTT.

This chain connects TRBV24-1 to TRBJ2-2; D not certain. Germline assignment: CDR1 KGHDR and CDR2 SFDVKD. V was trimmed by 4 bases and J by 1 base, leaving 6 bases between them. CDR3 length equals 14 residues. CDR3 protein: CATSEGVNTGELFF. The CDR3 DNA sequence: TGTGCCACCAGTGAAGGTGTGAACACCGGGGAGCTGTTTTTT.

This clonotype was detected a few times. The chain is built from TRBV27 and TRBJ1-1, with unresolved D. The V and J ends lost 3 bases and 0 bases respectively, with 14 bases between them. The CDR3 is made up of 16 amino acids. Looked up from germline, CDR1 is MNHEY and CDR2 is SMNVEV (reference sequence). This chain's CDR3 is CASSLSPGLMNTEAFF. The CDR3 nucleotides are TGTGCCAGCAGTTTGTCTCCCGGCCTCATGAACACTGAAGCTTTCTTT.

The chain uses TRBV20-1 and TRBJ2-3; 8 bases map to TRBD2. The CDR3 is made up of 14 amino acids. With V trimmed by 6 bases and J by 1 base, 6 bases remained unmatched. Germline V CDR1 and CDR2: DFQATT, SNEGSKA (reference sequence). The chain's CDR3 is CSATKLAGTDTQYF. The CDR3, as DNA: TGCAGTGCCACCAAACTAGCGGGCACAGATACGCAGTATTTT.

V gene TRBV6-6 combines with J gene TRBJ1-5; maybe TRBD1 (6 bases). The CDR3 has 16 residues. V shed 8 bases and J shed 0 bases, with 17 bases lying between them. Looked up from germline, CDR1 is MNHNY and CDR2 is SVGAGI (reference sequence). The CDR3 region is CASGNPRGSSNQPQHF. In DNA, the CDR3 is TGTGCCAGCGGAAACCCTAGGGGGAGTAGCAATCAGCCCCAGCATTTT.

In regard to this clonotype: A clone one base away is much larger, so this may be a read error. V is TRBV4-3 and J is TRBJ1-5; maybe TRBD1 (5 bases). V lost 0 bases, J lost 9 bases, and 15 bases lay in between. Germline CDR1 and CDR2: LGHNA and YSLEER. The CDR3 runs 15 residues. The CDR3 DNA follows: TGCGCCAGCAGCCAAGATGTGGGGGACGGTCGGCCCCAGCATTTT. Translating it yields CASSQDVGDGRPQHF.

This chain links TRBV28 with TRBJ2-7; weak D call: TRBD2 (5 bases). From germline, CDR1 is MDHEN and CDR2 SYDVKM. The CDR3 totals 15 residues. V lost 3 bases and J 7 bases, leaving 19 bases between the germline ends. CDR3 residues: CASSFGGPTGNEQYF. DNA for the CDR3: TGTGCCAGCAGTTTCGGCGGGCCCACTGGGAATGAGCAGTACTTC.

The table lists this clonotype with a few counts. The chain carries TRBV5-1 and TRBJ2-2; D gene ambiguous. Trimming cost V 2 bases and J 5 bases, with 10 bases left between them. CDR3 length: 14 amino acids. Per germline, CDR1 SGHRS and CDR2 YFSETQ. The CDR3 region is CASSFAWGTGELFF. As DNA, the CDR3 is TGCGCCAGCAGCTTTGCATGGGGAACCGGGGAGCTGTTTTTT.

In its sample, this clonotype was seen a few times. In DNA form, the CDR3 reads TGTGCCAGCAGGGCCGCTGAAGCTTTCTTT. Protein sequence: CASRAAEAFF. This rearrangement joins TRBV25-1 to TRBJ1-1; D is undetermined. This CDR3 region has 10 residues. Trimming removed 6 bases at V and 6 bases at J, with 5 bases between. Per the germline V gene, CDR1 is MGHDK and CDR2 is SYGVNS.

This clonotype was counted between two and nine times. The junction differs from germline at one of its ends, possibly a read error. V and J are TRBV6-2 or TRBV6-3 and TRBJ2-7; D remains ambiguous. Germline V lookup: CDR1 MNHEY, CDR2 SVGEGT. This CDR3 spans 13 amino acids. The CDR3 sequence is CASSDSRRGEQYF. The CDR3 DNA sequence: TGTGCCAGCAGTGACTCGAGGCGTGGCGAGCAGTACTTC.

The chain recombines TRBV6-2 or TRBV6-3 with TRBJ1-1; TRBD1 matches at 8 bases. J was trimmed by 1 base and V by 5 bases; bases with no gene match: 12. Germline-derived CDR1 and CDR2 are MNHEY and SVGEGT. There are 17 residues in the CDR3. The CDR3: CASSPLGQGYPNTEAFF. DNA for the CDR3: TGTGCCAGCAGTCCTTTAGGACAGGGTTACCCGAACACTGAAGCTTTCTTT.

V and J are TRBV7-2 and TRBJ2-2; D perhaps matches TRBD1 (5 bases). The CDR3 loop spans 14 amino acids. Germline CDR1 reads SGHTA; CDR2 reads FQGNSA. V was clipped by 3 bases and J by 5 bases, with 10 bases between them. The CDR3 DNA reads TGTGCCAGCAGCTTGACAGTAGGAACCGGGGAGCTGTTTTTT. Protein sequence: CASSLTVGTGELFF.

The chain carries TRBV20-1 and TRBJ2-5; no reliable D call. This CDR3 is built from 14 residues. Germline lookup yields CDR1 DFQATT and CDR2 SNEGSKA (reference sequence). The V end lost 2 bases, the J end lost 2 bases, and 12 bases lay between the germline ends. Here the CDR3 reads CSARWLQLQETQYF. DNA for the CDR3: TGCAGTGCTAGATGGTTACAGCTACAAGAGACCCAGTACTTC.

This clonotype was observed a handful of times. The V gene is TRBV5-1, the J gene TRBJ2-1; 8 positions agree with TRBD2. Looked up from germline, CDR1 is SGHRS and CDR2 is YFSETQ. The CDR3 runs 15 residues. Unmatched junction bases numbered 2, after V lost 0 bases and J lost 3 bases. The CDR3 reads CASSLVTSGYNEQFF. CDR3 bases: TGCGCCAGCAGCTTGGTTACTAGCGGCTACAATGAGCAGTTCTTC.

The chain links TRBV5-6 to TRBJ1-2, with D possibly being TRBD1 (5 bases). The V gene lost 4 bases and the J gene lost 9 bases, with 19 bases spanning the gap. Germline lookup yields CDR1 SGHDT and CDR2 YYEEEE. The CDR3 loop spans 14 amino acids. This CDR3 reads CASSPRDPSSRYTF. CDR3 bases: TGTGCCAGCAGCCCTAGGGACCCGTCTTCCCGCTACACCTTC.

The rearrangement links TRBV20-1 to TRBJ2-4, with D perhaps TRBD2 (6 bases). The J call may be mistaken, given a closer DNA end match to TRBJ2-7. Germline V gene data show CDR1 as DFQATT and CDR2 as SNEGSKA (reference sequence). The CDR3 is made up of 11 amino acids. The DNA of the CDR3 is TGCAGTGCCCGTGGAGGGCGCGAGCAGTACTTC. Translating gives CSARGGREQYF.

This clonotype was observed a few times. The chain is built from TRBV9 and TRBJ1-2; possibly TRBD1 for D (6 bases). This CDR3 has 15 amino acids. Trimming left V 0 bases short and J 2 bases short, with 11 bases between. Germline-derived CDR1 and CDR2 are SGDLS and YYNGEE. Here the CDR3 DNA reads TGTGCCAGCAGCGTAGCGAGGGGGGCAAACTATGGCTACACCTTC. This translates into CASSVARGANYGYTF.

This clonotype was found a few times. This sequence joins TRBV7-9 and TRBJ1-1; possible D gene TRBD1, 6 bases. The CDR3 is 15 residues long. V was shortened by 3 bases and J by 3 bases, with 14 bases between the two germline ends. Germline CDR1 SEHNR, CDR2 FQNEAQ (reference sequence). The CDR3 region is CASSFLGGEDTEAFF. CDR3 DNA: TGTGCCAGCAGCTTCTTAGGGGGAGAGGACACTGAAGCTTTCTTT.

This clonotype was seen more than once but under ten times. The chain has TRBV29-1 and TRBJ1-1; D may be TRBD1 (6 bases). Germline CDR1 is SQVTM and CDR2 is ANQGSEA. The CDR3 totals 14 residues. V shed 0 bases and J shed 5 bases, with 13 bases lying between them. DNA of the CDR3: TGCAGCGTTGAAGATGCAGGGGCTGGGACTGAAGCTTTCTTT. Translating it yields CSVEDAGAGTEAFF.

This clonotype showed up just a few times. The CDR3 here is CASSQEVSTAGYGYTF. The DNA for the CDR3 is TGTGCCAGCAGCCAAGAGGTCTCCACAGCGGGCTATGGCTACACCTTC. The chain joins TRBV4-2 to TRBJ1-2, with D hard to call. The CDR3 contains 16 residues. Germline V gene data show CDR1 as LGHNA and CDR2 as YNFKEQ. Trimming removed 0 bases from V and 4 bases from J, with 15 bases in between.

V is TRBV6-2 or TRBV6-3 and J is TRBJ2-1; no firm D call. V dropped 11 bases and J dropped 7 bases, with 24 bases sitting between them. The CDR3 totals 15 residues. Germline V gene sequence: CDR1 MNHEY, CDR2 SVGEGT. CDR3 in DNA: TGTGCCGGCACCCAGCGAACACCCCTTGGTAATGAGCAGTTCTTC. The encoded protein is CAGTQRTPLGNEQFF.

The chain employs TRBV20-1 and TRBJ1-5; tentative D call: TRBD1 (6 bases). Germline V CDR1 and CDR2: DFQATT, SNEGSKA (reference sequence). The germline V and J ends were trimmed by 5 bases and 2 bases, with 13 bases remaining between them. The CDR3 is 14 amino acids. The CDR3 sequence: CSALRGAGNQPQHF. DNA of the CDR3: TGCAGTGCTCTGCGGGGGGCAGGCAATCAGCCCCAGCATTTT.

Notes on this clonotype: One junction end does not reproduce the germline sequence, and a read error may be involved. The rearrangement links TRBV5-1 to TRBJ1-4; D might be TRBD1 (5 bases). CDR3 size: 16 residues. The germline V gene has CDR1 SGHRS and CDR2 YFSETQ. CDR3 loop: CAGSSGTTARSEKLFF. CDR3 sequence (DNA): TGCGCCGGCAGTTCCGGGACCACCGCCCGGAGTGAAAAACTGTTTTTT.

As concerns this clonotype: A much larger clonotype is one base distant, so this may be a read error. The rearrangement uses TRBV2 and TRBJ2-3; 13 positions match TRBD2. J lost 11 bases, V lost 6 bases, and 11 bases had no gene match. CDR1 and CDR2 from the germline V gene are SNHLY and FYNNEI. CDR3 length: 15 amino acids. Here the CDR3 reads CASRETSGGRNGQYF. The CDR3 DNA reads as TGTGCCAGCAGGGAGACTAGCGGGGGGAGGAATGGGCAGTATTTT.

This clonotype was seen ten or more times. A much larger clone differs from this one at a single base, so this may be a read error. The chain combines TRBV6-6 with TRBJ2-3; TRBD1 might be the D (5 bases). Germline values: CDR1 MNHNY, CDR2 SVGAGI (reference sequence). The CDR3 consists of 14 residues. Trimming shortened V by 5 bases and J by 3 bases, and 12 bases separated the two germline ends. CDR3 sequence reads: CASSDNAGTDTQYF. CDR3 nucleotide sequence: TGTGCCAGCAGTGACAACGCAGGGACAGATACGCAGTATTTT.

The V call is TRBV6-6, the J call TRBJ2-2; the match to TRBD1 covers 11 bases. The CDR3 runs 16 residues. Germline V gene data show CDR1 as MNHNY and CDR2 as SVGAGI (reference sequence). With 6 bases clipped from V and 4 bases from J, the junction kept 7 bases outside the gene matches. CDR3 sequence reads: CASSLWTGGVTGELFF. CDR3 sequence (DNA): TGTGCCAGCAGCCTTTGGACAGGGGGCGTCACCGGGGAGCTGTTTTTT.

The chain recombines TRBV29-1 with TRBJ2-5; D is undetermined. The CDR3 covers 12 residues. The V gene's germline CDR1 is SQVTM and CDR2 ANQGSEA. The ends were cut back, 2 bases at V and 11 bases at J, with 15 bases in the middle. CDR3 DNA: TGCAGCGTTGAATCTCCATCCAATGAGCAGTACTTC. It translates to CSVESPSNEQYF.

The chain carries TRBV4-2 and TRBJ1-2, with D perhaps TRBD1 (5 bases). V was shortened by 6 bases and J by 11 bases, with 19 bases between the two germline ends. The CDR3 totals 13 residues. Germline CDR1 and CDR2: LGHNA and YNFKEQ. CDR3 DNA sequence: TGTGCCAGCAGTCCAATCGGGGGGTGGTTTTACACCTTC. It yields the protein CASSPIGGWFYTF.